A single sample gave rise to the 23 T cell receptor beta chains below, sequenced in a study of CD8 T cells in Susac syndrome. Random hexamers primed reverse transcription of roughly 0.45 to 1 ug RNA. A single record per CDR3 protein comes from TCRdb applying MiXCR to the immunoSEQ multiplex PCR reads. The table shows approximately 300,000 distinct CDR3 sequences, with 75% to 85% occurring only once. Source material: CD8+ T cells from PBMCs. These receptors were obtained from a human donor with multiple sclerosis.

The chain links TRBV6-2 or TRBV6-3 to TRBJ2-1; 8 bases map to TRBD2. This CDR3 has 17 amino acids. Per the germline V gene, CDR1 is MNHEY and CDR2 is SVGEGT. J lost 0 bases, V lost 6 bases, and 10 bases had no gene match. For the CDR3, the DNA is TGTGCCAGCAGGAAGGGGACTAGTTTGAGCTCCTACAATGAGCAGTTCTTC. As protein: CASRKGTSLSSYNEQFF.

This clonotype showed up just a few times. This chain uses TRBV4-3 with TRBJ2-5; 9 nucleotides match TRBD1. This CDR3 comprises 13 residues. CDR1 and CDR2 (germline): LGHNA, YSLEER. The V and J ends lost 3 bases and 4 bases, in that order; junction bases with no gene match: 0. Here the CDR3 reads CASSQDRGETQYF. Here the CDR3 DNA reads TGCGCCAGCAGCCAGGACAGGGGAGAGACCCAGTACTTC.

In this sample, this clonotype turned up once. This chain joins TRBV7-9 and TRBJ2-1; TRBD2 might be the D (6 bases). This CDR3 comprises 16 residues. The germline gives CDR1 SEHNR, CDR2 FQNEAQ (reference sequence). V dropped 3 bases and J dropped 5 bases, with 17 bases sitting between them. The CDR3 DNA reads TGTGCCAGCAGCTTCCCGTTGGGGGGTTCGGACAATGAGCAGTTCTTC. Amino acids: CASSFPLGGSDNEQFF.

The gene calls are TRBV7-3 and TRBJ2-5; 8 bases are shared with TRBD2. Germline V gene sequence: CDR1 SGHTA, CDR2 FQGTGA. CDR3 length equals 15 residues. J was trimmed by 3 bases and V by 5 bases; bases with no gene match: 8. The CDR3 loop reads CASSLGLVQEETQYF. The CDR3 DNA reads TGTGCCAGCAGCCTGGGACTAGTTCAGGAAGAGACCCAGTACTTC.

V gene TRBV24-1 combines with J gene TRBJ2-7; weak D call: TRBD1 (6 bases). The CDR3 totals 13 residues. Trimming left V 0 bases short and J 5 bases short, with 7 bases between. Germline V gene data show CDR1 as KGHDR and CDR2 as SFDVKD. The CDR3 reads CATSDLPGDEQYF. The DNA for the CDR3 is TGTGCCACCAGTGATTTGCCAGGGGACGAGCAGTACTTC.

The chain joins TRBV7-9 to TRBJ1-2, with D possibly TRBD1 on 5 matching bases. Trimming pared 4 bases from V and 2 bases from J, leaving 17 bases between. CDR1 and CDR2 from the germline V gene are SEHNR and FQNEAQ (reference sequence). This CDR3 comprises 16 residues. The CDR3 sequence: CASSSIPTDPNYGYTF. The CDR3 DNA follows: TGTGCCAGCAGCTCCATCCCGACAGACCCCAACTATGGCTACACCTTC.

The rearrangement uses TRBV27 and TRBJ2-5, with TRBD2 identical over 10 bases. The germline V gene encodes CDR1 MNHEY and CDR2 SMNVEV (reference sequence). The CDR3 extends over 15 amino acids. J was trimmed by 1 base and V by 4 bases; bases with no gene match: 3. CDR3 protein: CASSYGLAAQETQYF. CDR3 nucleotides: TGTGCCAGCAGTTACGGACTAGCGGCCCAAGAGACCCAGTACTTC.

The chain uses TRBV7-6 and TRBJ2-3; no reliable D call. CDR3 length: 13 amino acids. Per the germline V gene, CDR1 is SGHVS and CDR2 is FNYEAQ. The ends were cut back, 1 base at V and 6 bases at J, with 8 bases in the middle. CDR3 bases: TGTGCCAGCAGCTTAGACCGCCTGGATACGCAGTATTTT. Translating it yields CASSLDRLDTQYF.

For the CDR3, the DNA is TGTGCCAGCAGCTTTCCCAGGGACGGTGAAAAACTGTTTTTT. Amino acid sequence: CASSFPRDGEKLFF. This chain joins TRBV5-6 and TRBJ1-4; TRBD1 might be the D (5 bases). Germline loops: CDR1 SGHDT, CDR2 YYEEEE. V dropped 2 bases and J dropped 7 bases, with 12 bases sitting between them. CDR3 length: 14 amino acids.

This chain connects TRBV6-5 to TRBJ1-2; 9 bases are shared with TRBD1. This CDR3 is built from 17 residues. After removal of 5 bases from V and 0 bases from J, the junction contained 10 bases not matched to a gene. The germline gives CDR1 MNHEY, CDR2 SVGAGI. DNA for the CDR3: TGTGCCAGCAGTATCGACAGGGGGTTCAACCCTAACTATGGCTACACCTTC. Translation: CASSIDRGFNPNYGYTF.

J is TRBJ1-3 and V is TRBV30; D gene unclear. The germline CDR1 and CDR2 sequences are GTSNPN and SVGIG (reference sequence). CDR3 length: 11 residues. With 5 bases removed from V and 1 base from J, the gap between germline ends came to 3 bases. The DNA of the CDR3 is TGTGCCTGGCTGTCTGGAAACACCATATATTTT. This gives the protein CAWLSGNTIYF.

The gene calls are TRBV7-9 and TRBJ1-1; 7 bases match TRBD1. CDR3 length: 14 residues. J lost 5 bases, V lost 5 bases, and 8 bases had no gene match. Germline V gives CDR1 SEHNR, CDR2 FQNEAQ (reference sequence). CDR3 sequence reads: CASSAYQGGTEAFF. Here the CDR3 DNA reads TGTGCCAGCAGCGCTTACCAGGGGGGTACTGAAGCTTTCTTT.

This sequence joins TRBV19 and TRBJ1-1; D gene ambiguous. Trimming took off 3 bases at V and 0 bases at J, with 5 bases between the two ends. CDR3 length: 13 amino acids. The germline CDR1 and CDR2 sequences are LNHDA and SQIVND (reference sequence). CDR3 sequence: CASSIWVNTEAFF. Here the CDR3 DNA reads TGTGCCAGTAGTATTTGGGTGAACACTGAAGCTTTCTTT.

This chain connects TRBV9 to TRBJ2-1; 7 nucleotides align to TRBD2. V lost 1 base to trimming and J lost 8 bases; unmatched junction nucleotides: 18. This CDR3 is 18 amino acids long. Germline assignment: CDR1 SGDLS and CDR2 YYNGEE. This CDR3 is CASSVYSGGSWEVDEQFF. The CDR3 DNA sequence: TGTGCCAGCAGCGTATATTCGGGGGGATCCTGGGAGGTTGATGAGCAGTTCTTC.

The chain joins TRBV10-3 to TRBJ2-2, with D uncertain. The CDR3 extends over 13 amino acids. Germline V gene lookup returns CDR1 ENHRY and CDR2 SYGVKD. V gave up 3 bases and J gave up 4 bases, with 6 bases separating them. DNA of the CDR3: TGTGCCATCAGTGAAATATCCACCGGGGAGCTGTTTTTT. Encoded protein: CAISEISTGELFF.

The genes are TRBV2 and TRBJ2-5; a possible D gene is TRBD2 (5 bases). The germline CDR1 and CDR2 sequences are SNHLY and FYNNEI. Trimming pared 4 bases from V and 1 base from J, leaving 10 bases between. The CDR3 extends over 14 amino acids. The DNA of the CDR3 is TGTGCCAGCAGTGGGAGGTCGTTCCAAGAGACCCAGTACTTC. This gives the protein CASSGRSFQETQYF.

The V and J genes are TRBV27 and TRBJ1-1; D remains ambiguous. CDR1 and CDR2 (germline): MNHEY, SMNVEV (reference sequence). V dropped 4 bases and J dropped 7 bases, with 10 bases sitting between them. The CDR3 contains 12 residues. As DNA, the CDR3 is TGTGCCAGCAGTTCCGTCGGGTTTGAAGCTTTCTTT. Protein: CASSSVGFEAFF.

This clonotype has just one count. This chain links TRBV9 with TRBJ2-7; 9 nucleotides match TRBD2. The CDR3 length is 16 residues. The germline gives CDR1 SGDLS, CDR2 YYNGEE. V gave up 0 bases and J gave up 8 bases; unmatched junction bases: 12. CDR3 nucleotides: TGTGCCAGCAGCGTAGTCGGGACTAGCACGAGAGAAAAGCAGTACTTC. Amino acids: CASSVVGTSTREKQYF.

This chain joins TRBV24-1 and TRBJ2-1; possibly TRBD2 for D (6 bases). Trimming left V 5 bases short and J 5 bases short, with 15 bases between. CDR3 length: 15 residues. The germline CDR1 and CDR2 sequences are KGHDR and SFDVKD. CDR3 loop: CATSGGLGGDNEQFF. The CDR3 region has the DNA TGTGCCACCAGTGGGGGCCTCGGAGGGGACAATGAGCAGTTCTTC.

CDR3: CASSREGDRTAVYEQYF. The CDR3 nucleotides read TGTGCCAGCTCACGAGAGGGAGATCGGACAGCGGTCTACGAGCAGTACTTC. The J gene is TRBJ2-7, the V gene TRBV18, with D maybe TRBD1 (6 bases). The CDR3 spans 17 residues. V lost 4 bases and J lost 3, with 22 bases in between. The V gene's germline CDR1 is KGHSH and CDR2 LQKENI.

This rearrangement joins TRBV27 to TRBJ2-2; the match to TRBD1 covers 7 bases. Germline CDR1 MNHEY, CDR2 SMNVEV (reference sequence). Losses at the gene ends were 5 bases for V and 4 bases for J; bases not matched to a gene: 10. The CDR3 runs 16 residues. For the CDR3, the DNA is TGTGCCAGCAGTCCGCAGATGACAGGGACCACCGGGGAGCTGTTTTTT. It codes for CASSPQMTGTTGELFF.

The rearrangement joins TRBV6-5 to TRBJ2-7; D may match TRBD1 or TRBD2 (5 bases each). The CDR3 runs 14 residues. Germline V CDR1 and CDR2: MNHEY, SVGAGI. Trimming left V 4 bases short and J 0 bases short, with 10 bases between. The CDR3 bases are TGTGCCAGCAGTTGGGACGCGAGCTCCTACGAGCAGTACTTC. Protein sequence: CASSWDASSYEQYF.

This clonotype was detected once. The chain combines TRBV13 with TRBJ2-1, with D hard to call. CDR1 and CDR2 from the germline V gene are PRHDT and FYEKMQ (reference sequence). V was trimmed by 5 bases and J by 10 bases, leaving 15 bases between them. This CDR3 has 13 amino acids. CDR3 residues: CASSRLHGGEQFF. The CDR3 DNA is TGTGCCAGCAGCCGGTTGCATGGCGGCGAGCAGTTCTTC.